Shown below are 17 T cell receptor beta chains from a single sample sequenced in a study of blood T cell repertoires in COVID-19. The repertoire was sequenced with immunoSEQ multiplex PCR; TCRdb's copy has only in-frame clones and lacks some. The repertoire holds over 150,000 clones, with roughly 84% as singletons. The sequencing sample was made of peripheral blood. The receptors here all came from a man aged 50-60 years with COVID-19, enrolled during active disease.

The rearrangement links TRBV7-9 to TRBJ2-7, with a tentative D call TRBD1 (5 bases). The V end was cut by 5 bases, the J end by 6 bases, with 14 bases between. The CDR3 sequence is 13 residues long. Germline CDR1 SEHNR, CDR2 FQNEAQ (reference sequence). CDR3 sequence reads: CASSPSSRGEQYF. The DNA of the CDR3 is TGTGCCAGCAGCCCCTCGAGTAGGGGCGAGCAGTACTTC.

This clone was counted a single time. The chain carries TRBV29-1 and TRBJ2-1; possible D gene TRBD1, 6 bases. CDR1 and CDR2 from the germline V gene are SQVTM and ANQGSEA. V shed 7 bases and J shed 2 bases, with 15 bases lying between them. There are 14 residues in the CDR3. In DNA, the CDR3 is TGCAGCGCCACAGGGCATAATACCTACAATGAGCAGTTCTTC. Translation: CSATGHNTYNEQFF.

The gene calls are TRBV10-2 and TRBJ1-1, with a possible D match to TRBD1 (6 bases). The CDR3 loop spans 16 amino acids. Germline loops: CDR1 WSHSY, CDR2 SAAADI. V gave up 6 bases and J gave up 0 bases, with 17 bases separating them. The CDR3 sequence is CASRADSTTLNTEAFF. CDR3 nucleotide sequence: TGCGCCAGCAGGGCGGACAGCACTACTTTGAACACTGAAGCTTTCTTT.

The chain employs TRBV6-4 and TRBJ2-3; 7 bases are a match to TRBD1. Germline V gene sequence: CDR1 MRHNA, CDR2 SNTAGT. This CDR3 region has 14 residues. The J segment lost 1 base and the V segment lost 8 bases, leaving 6 bases of the junction unmatched. The DNA for the CDR3 is TGTGCCAGCTCAAGGGGGACAGGCACAGATACGCAGTATTTT. The encoded protein is CASSRGTGTDTQYF.

In this sample, this clone turned up many times. V and J are TRBV15 and TRBJ2-1, with a weak D call TRBD2 (5 bases). The CDR3 length is 16 residues. Germline lookup yields CDR1 LNHNV and CDR2 YYDKDF (reference sequence). V lost 6 bases, J lost 1 base, and 16 bases lay in between. This CDR3 reads CATSIGSGGSYNEQFF. CDR3 coding DNA: TGTGCCACCAGTATAGGGAGCGGTGGGTCCTACAATGAGCAGTTCTTC.

The J gene is TRBJ2-3, the V gene TRBV9, with TRBD2 matching over 10 bases. Germline-derived CDR1 and CDR2 are SGDLS and YYNGEE. J was trimmed by 2 bases and V by 2 bases; bases with no gene match: 5. CDR3 length: 16 amino acids. CDR3 protein: CASSVRTSGLTDTQYF. DNA for the CDR3: TGTGCCAGCAGCGTCAGGACTAGCGGACTCACAGATACGCAGTATTTT.

The chain uses TRBV2 and TRBJ2-5; 10 bases fit TRBD2. The CDR3 runs 16 residues. CDR1 and CDR2 from the germline V gene are SNHLY and FYNNEI. After removal of 0 bases from V and 5 bases from J, the junction contained 6 bases not matched to a gene. CDR3 nucleotides: TGTGCCAGCAGTGAAGCTGCGGGACTAGCGATTGAGACCCAGTACTTC. Its translation: CASSEAAGLAIETQYF.

This clone was observed a single time. The chain joins TRBV7-9 to TRBJ1-4; D perhaps matches TRBD1 (5 bases). The CDR3 extends over 15 amino acids. CDR1 SEHNR and CDR2 FQNEAQ come from the germline V gene (reference sequence). V lost 8 bases, J lost 7 bases, and 20 bases lay in between. CDR3 region: CASSPSGNRFEKLFF. CDR3 DNA sequence: TGTGCCAGCTCCCCCTCAGGGAACAGGTTTGAAAAACTGTTTTTT.

This chain uses TRBV28 with TRBJ2-1; 10 bases map to TRBD2. The CDR3 extends over 18 amino acids. V lost 5 bases to trimming and J lost 0 bases; unmatched junction nucleotides: 10. In germline, CDR1 is MDHEN, CDR2 SYDVKM. DNA for the CDR3: TGTGCCAGCAGTCCCACTAGCGGGGCCTCTGTCTCCTACAATGAGCAGTTCTTC. It codes for CASSPTSGASVSYNEQFF.

The chain links TRBV7-3 to TRBJ2-3; 8 bases are a match to TRBD2. The CDR3 runs to 13 residues. Germline loops: CDR1 SGHTA, CDR2 FQGTGA. Losses at the gene ends were 11 bases for V and 6 bases for J; bases not matched to a gene: 10. CDR3 region: CAVSGVNGDTQYF. In DNA form, the CDR3 reads TGTGCCGTTAGCGGGGTTAATGGGGATACGCAGTATTTT.

This clone was seen many times. The chain recombines TRBV4-3 with TRBJ2-3; 8 nucleotides agree with TRBD1. The germline gives CDR1 LGHNA, CDR2 YSLEER. The trim removed 0 bases at V and 7 bases at J, leaving 3 bases unmatched. The CDR3 loop spans 14 amino acids. The DNA of the CDR3 is TGCGCCAGCAGCCAAGACAGGGGGCAGAATACGCAGTATTTT. It specifies CASSQDRGQNTQYF.

The genes are TRBV19 and TRBJ2-2; 8 nucleotides agree with TRBD2. The CDR3 spans 14 residues. Per the germline V gene, CDR1 is LNHDA and CDR2 is SQIVND (reference sequence). V trimming: 2 bases; J trimming: 5 bases; junction bases outside the gene matches: 1. The CDR3 DNA is TGTGCCAGTAGTATACTAGCGGGTACCGGGGAGCTGTTTTTT. This gives the protein CASSILAGTGELFF. The whole variable domain, remainder taken from reference TRBV19 and TRBJ2-2, is DGGITQSPKYLFRKEGQNVTLSCEQNLNHDAMYWYRQDPGQGLRLIYYSQIVNDFQKGDIAEGYSVSREKKESFPLTVTSAQKNPTAFYLCASSILAGTGELFFGEGSRLTVL.

The count of this clone is one. The CDR3 is CASSPNPWAGGGNEQFF. The CDR3 DNA follows: TGTGCCAGCAGCCCGAACCCCTGGGCGGGAGGGGGCAATGAGCAGTTCTTC. V usage is TRBV5-6 and J usage is TRBJ2-1; the match to TRBD2 covers 9 bases. The CDR3 is 17 amino acids. V dropped 4 bases and J dropped 6; count of bases not matched to a gene: 14. The V gene's germline CDR1 is SGHDT and CDR2 YYEEEE.

This sequence joins TRBV7-2 and TRBJ1-1; 8 nucleotides align to TRBD1. V lost 5 bases and J lost 2; bases outside the gene matches: 7. This CDR3 comprises 15 residues. The germline CDR1 and CDR2 sequences are SGHTA and FQGNSA. The CDR3 coding sequence is TGTGCCAGCAGCGGAAGGACAGGGTTAAACACTGAAGCTTTCTTT. This codes for CASSGRTGLNTEAFF.

This chain links TRBV6-5 with TRBJ1-5, with D possibly TRBD1 on 6 matching bases. V was pared by 6 bases and J by 7 bases, with 13 bases between. The CDR3 covers 13 residues. Per germline, CDR1 MNHEY and CDR2 SVGAGI. DNA of the CDR3: TGTGCCAGCAGCCCCACAGGGAGACAGCCCCAGCATTTT. It is translated as CASSPTGRQPQHF.

V usage is TRBV19 and J usage is TRBJ2-1, with 11 bases that match TRBD2. Germline V gene sequence: CDR1 LNHDA, CDR2 SQIVND (reference sequence). The CDR3 length is 16 residues. V gave up 6 bases and J gave up 2 bases; unmatched junction bases: 6. The CDR3 nucleotides are TGTGCCAGTAGCTCCCAGACTAGCGGGACCTACAATGAGCAGTTCTTC. It yields the protein CASSSQTSGTYNEQFF.

The rearrangement joins TRBV7-9 to TRBJ1-2; TRBD1 aligns across 9 bases. The length of the CDR3 is 14 residues. Trimming at V came to 4 bases and at J to 8 bases, leaving 8 bases not matched to a gene. Germline lookup yields CDR1 SEHNR and CDR2 FQNEAQ (reference sequence). The CDR3 region has the DNA TGTGCCAGCAGCTCGACAGGGGGTCTCTTAGGCTACACCTTC. This encodes CASSSTGGLLGYTF.